A single sample gave rise to the 20 T cell receptor beta chains below, sequenced in a study of T cells in Graves' hyperthyroidism and ophthalmopathy. Researchers amplified the TCR beta CDR3 regions from RNA transcripts. RT-PCR in the first round (using the HTBI primer set) targeted the TCR CDR3. In TCRdb, the multiplex PCR reads were re-called with MiXCR into one record per CDR3 protein. The sample yields roughly 560,000 distinct CDR3 sequences, roughly 14% seen once. What was sequenced was blood. Receptors originate from a woman in her thirties or forties with Graves' ophthalmopathy.

This clonotype was counted at least ten times. The chain is built from TRBV2 and TRBJ2-7, with unresolved D. V shed 5 bases and J shed 4 bases, with 21 bases lying between them. The CDR3 consists of 16 residues. Germline V gene data show CDR1 as SNHLY and CDR2 as FYNNEI. The CDR3 loop reads CASSIKVAETKYEQYF. The CDR3 DNA is TGTGCCAGCAGTATAAAGGTGGCAGAGACCAAATACGAGCAGTACTTC.

This clonotype was counted many times. This chain uses TRBV6-5 with TRBJ2-7; TRBD1 agrees at 10 bases. The CDR3 consists of 14 residues. The germline CDR1 and CDR2 sequences are MNHEY and SVGAGI. The V and J ends lost 7 bases and 7 bases, in that order; junction bases with no gene match: 10. The CDR3: CASTPGTGVDEQYF. In DNA form, the CDR3 reads TGTGCCAGCACCCCCGGGACAGGGGTGGATGAGCAGTACTTC.

The gene calls are TRBV5-1 and TRBJ2-6; 7 nucleotides match TRBD2. From germline, CDR1 is SGHRS and CDR2 YFSETQ. The CDR3 has 18 amino acids. The trim removed 0 bases at V and 0 bases at J, leaving 6 bases unmatched. This CDR3 is CASSLGGTIASGANVLTF. Written as DNA, the CDR3 is TGCGCCAGCAGCTTGGGAGGGACTATCGCCTCTGGGGCCAACGTCCTGACTTTC.

This clonotype was seen ten or more times. The CDR3 coding sequence is TGTGCTAGTGGTTTGGTACGGGACTCCTTCAAAAACATTCAGTACTTC. Its protein product is CASGLVRDSFKNIQYF. J is TRBJ2-4 and V is TRBV12-5; TRBD2 might be the D (6 bases). V was clipped by 0 bases and J by 3 bases, with 12 bases between them. The CDR3 loop spans 16 amino acids. The germline V gene has CDR1 LGHNT and CDR2 FRNRAP.

The table lists this clonotype with a few counts. The rearrangement links TRBV30 to TRBJ1-2; D gene ambiguous. V lost 0 bases and J 2 bases, leaving 16 bases between the germline ends. Germline lookup yields CDR1 GTSNPN and CDR2 SVGIG (reference sequence). The CDR3 covers 16 residues. DNA of the CDR3: TGTGCCTGGAGTGTACTTCGAGGCGGAAAGAACTATGGCTACACCTTC. Residues: CAWSVLRGGKNYGYTF. The complete variable domain, with remaining parts taken from reference TRBV30 and TRBJ1-2, reads SQTIHQWPATLVQPVGSPLSLECTVEGTSNPNLYWYRQAAGRGLQLLFYSVGIGQISSEVPQNLSASRPQDRQFILSSKKLLLSDSGFYLCAWSVLRGGKNYGYTFGSGTRLTVV.

This clonotype came up many times. The chain employs TRBV6-1 and TRBJ2-4; D is possibly TRBD2 (6 bases). This CDR3 is built from 15 residues. Trimming stripped 6 bases from V and 2 bases from J, with 14 bases between. Germline lookup yields CDR1 MNHNS and CDR2 SASEGT. In DNA form, the CDR3 reads TGTGCCAGCAGCTGGGACTGGGGGTCCAAAAACATTCAGTACTTC. It is translated as CASSWDWGSKNIQYF.

In its sample, this clonotype was seen many times. V and J are TRBV27 and TRBJ1-1; 8 bases fit TRBD1. Germline lookup yields CDR1 MNHEY and CDR2 SMNVEV (reference sequence). V shed 5 bases, J shed 5 bases, and the junction held 10 bases outside the gene matches. The CDR3 extends over 15 amino acids. CDR3 DNA: TGTGCCAGCAGTCCCAGACAGGGGTTGGGGACTGAAGCTTTCTTT. Residues: CASSPRQGLGTEAFF.

Ten or more counts support this clonotype. The V and J genes are TRBV24-1 and TRBJ2-5; D is perhaps TRBD1 or TRBD2 (5 bases each). CDR1 and CDR2 (germline): KGHDR, SFDVKD. This CDR3 is built from 14 residues. Trimming stripped 4 bases from V and 6 bases from J, with 14 bases between. The DNA of the CDR3 is TGTGCCACCAGTGACCGGGACCTCGGGAAGACCCAGTACTTC. It is translated as CATSDRDLGKTQYF.

The chain carries TRBV7-3 and TRBJ2-5; D uncertain. There are 15 residues in the CDR3. V was cut by 3 bases and J by 2 bases, with 13 bases left in between. Germline V lookup: CDR1 SGHTA, CDR2 FQGTGA. The DNA of the CDR3 is TGTGCCAGCAGCTTCACGGACGGAATACAAGAGACCCAGTACTTC. It encodes CASSFTDGIQETQYF.

Many counts were recorded for this clonotype. This sequence joins TRBV28 and TRBJ2-4, with unresolved D. V was shortened by 3 bases and J by 3 bases, with 3 bases between the two germline ends. The CDR3 covers 12 residues. The germline V gene has CDR1 MDHEN and CDR2 SYDVKM. CDR3 DNA sequence: TGTGCCAGCAGTTTGGACAAAAACATTCAGTACTTC. As protein: CASSLDKNIQYF. Using reference TRBV28 and TRBJ2-4 for the parts outside the CDR3, the full variable domain is DVKVTQSSRYLVKRTGEKVFLECVQDMDHENMFWYRQDPGLGLRLIYFSYDVKMKEKGDIPEGYSVSREKKERFSLILESASTNQTSMYLCASSLDKNIQYFGAGTRLSVL.

This clonotype has at least ten counts. V and J are TRBV11-2 and TRBJ2-7; the D gene is possibly TRBD2 (6 bases). The V gene's germline CDR1 is SGHAT and CDR2 FQNNGV. This CDR3 is built from 14 residues. Between the trimmed V and J ends, which lost 5 bases and 2 bases, there was a span of 13 bases. The CDR3 region is CASSTRTMPYEQYF. CDR3 coding DNA: TGTGCCAGCAGCACCCGGACTATGCCCTACGAGCAGTACTTC.

The chain carries TRBV11-2 and TRBJ1-5; D not certain. Germline V gene sequence: CDR1 SGHAT, CDR2 FQNNGV. V lost 4 bases, J lost 2 bases, and 12 bases lay in between. The CDR3 length is 15 residues. The CDR3 coding sequence is TGTGCCAGCAGCTCCCCGCTGGATGGCAATCAGCCCCAGCATTTT. Amino acid sequence: CASSSPLDGNQPQHF.

Many counts were recorded for this clonotype. The chain combines TRBV12-3 or TRBV12-4 with TRBJ1-2; tentatively, D is TRBD1 (6 bases). Trimming left V 7 bases short and J 2 bases short, with 17 bases between. This CDR3 has 15 residues. The CDR3 sequence: CASTRQALSNYGYTF. In nucleotides, the CDR3 is TGTGCCAGCACCCGACAGGCACTCTCCAACTATGGCTACACCTTC.

The sample holds a few counts of this clonotype. CDR3 sequence: CASSPGQENHGNQPQHF. CDR3 nucleotides: TGTGCCAGCTCACCGGGACAGGAGAATCACGGCAATCAGCCCCAGCATTTT. This chain joins TRBV18 and TRBJ1-5; 8 positions match TRBD1. Trimming at V came to 3 bases and at J to 2 bases, leaving 9 bases not matched to a gene. Per germline, CDR1 KGHSH and CDR2 LQKENI. The CDR3 runs to 17 residues.

This clonotype was seen at least ten times. V and J are TRBV19 and TRBJ2-5, with a tentative D call TRBD1 (5 bases). The CDR3 sequence is 21 residues long. Trimming cost V 2 bases and J 4 bases, with 32 bases left between them. Germline-derived CDR1 and CDR2 are LNHDA and SQIVND (reference sequence). For the CDR3, the DNA is TGTGCCAGTAGTATAAGTCACGGTTGGGCAGGGTTCACCCCCAGGAGAGAGACCCAGTACTTC. This gives the protein CASSISHGWAGFTPRRETQYF. The full variable domain, completed using reference TRBV19 and TRBJ2-5, is DGGITQSPKYLFRKEGQNVTLSCEQNLNHDAMYWYRQDPGQGLRLIYYSQIVNDFQKGDIAEGYSVSREKKESFPLTVTSAQKNPTAFYLCASSISHGWAGFTPRRETQYFGPGTRLLVL.

This clonotype was counted at least ten times. V gene TRBV20-1 combines with J gene TRBJ1-1; D is possibly TRBD1 (5 bases). The V end lost 0 bases, the J end lost 7 bases, and 12 bases lay between the germline ends. The CDR3 has 13 residues. Germline-derived CDR1 and CDR2 are DFQATT and SNEGSKA (reference sequence). In nucleotides, the CDR3 is TGCAGTGCTAGAGATGGGGGAACAGTTGAAGCTTTCTTT. Its protein is CSARDGGTVEAFF.

This clonotype was detected ten times or more. The chain uses TRBV29-1 and TRBJ2-7; D not certain. Trimming left V 4 bases short and J 4 bases short, with 11 bases between. Germline values: CDR1 SQVTM, CDR2 ANQGSEA. The CDR3 has 12 amino acids. Here the CDR3 DNA reads TGCAGCGTTGCTGGTCTGGGATACGAGCAGTACTTC. Translation gives CSVAGLGYEQYF.

In its sample, this clonotype was seen many times. The chain uses TRBV5-1 and TRBJ1-1; perhaps TRBD1 as D (5 bases). The V and J ends lost 2 bases and 1 base respectively, with 9 bases between them. There are 14 residues in the CDR3. Germline V gene sequence: CDR1 SGHRS, CDR2 YFSETQ. CDR3 region: CASSLKGPNTEAFF. The CDR3 nucleotides read TGCGCCAGCAGCTTAAAGGGGCCGAACACTGAAGCTTTCTTT.

In its sample, this clonotype was seen many times. V gene TRBV28 combines with J gene TRBJ1-2; possibly TRBD1 for D (6 bases). Germline CDR1 is MDHEN and CDR2 is SYDVKM. V was trimmed by 6 bases and J by 4 bases, leaving 15 bases between them. This CDR3 comprises 14 residues. CDR3 loop: CASSPHAGAYGYTF. The CDR3 DNA follows: TGTGCCAGCAGCCCCCACGCAGGGGCCTATGGCTACACCTTC.

This clonotype was counted between two and nine times. The chain is built from TRBV19 and TRBJ2-5, with a tentative D call TRBD2 (6 bases). Germline V CDR1 and CDR2: LNHDA, SQIVND (reference sequence). V was cut by 3 bases and J by 5 bases, with 13 bases left in between. The CDR3 runs 14 residues. In nucleotides, the CDR3 is TGTGCCAGTAGTATGGCTGGGGGAGGCGAGACCCAGTACTTC. It yields the protein CASSMAGGGETQYF.